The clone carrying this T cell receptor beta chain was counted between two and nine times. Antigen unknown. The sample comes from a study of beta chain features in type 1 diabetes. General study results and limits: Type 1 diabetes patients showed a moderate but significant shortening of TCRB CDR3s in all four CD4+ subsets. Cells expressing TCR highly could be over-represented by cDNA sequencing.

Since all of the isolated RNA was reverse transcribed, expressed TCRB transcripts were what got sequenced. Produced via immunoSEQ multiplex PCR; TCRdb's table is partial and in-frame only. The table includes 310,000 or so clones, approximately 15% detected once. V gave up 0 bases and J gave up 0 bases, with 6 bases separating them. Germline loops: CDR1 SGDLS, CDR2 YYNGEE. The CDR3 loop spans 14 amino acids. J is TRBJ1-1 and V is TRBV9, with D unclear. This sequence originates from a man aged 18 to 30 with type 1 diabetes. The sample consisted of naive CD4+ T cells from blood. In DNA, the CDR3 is TGTGCCAGCAGCGTAGACAGAATGAACACTGAAGCTTTCTTT. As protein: CASSVDRMNTEAFF.